This T cell receptor (beta chain) was identified during a study of blood T cell repertoires in COVID-19. Study context: The United States, Italy and Spain were the sources of the acute and convalescent COVID-19 samples. The cDNA or gDNA used as material had been derived from T cells, B-cell-depleted T cells, or PBMCs.

V lost 1 base, J lost 6 bases, and 4 bases stayed unmatched. The V gene's germline CDR1 is LNHDA and CDR2 SQIVND (reference sequence). CDR3 size: 14 residues. Under the authors' procedure: Using reference gene primer amplification, nucleated cell counts were estimated. Measured with immunoSEQ multiplex PCR; TCRdb has only the in-frame clones, and not every one. The DNA gave D and trimming, while V, J and clone size come from that table. The data contain 90,000 or so clones, 65% to 85% of them seen just once; the ten biggest clones take up roughly 23%. The receptor was isolated from a man older than 75 with active or convalescent COVID-19. The sequenced sample consisted of peripheral blood. V gene TRBV19 combines with J gene TRBJ2-5; TRBD1 matches at 8 bases. Written as DNA, the CDR3 is TGTGCCAGTAGTATAGGACAGGGGACGAAGACCCAGTACTTC. The encoded protein is CASSIGQGTKTQYF.